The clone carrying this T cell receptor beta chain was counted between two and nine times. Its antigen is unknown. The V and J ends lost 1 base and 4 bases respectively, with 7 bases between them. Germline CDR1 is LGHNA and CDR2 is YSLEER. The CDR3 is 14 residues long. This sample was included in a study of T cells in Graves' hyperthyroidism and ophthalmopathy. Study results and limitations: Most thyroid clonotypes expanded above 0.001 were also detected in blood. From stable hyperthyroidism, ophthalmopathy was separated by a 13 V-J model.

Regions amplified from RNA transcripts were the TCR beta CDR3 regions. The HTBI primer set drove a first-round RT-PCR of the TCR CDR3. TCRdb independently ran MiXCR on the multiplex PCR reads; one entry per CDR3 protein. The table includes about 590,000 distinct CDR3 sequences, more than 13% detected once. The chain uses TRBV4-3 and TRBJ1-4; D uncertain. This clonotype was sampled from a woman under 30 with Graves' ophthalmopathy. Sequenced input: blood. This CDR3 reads CASSQVEDNEKLFF. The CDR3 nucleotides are TGCGCCAGCAGCCAAGTGGAGGATAATGAAAAACTGTTTTTT.